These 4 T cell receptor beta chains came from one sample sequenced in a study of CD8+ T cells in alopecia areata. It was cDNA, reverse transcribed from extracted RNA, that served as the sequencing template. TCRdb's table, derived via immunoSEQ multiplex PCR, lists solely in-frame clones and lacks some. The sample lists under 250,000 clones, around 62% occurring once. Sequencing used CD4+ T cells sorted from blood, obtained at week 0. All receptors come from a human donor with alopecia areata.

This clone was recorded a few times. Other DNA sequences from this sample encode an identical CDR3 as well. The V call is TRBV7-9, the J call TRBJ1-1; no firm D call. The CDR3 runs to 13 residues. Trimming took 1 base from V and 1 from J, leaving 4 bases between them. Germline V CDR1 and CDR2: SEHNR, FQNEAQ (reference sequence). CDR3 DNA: TGTGCCAGCAGCTTAGAGGGGAACACTGAAGCTTTCTTT. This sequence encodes CASSLEGNTEAFF.

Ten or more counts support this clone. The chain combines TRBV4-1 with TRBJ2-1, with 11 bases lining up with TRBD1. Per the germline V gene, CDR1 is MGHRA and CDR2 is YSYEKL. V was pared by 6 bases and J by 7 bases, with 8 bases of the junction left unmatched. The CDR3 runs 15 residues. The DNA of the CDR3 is TGCGCCAGCAGATTGGACGGGACAGGGGGTAATGAGCAGTTCTTC. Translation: CASRLDGTGGNEQFF.

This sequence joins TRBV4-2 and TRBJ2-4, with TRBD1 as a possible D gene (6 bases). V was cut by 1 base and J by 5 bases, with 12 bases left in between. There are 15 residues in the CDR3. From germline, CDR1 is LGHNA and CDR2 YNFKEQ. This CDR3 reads CASSQGPNRENIQYF. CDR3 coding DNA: TGTGCCAGCAGCCAAGGTCCGAACAGGGAAAACATTCAGTACTTC.

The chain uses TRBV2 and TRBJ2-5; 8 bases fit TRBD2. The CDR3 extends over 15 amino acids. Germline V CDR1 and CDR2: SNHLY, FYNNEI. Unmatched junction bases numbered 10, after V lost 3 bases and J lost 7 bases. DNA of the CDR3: TGTGCCAGCAGTGATAGGGCGGGAGGTCCGTTGACCCAGTACTTC. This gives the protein CASSDRAGGPLTQYF.